This passage covers 5 T cell receptor beta chains from one sample sequenced in a study of HIV-infected patients and healthy controls. Reverse transcription used about 510 ng RNA and constant-region primers for alpha and beta. Each of the alpha and beta chains got its own library through chain-specific third strand synthesis with indices. Each CDR3 protein is one row after TCRdb ran MiXCR on the 5' RACE reads. The sample totals 5 distinct CDR3 sequences. Roughly three months, about 14 weeks, into antiretroviral therapy, follow-up blood was collected. Whole blood was used without fractionation, so all unsorted peripheral T cells were included. The starting material was blood, obtained during antiretroviral therapy. The origin of the receptors is an adult with HIV infection.

Concerning this clonotype: This beta chain slipped into a library made for alpha chains as a stray read, so its size is not meaningful. This chain links TRBV7-9 with TRBJ1-1; D might be TRBD1 (6 bases). V lost 3 bases, J lost 1 base, and 15 bases lay in between. Looked up from germline, CDR1 is SEHNR and CDR2 is FQNEAQ (reference sequence). The CDR3 length is 16 residues. The CDR3: CASSFPAGARNTEAFF. The DNA of the CDR3 is TGTGCCAGCAGCTTTCCTGCAGGGGCAAGGAACACTGAAGCTTTCTTT.

Points on this clonotype: One end of the junction varies from germline; a read error may be responsible. This beta chain turned up in a library designed for alpha chains; as an off-target read, its abundance says little. The rearrangement joins TRBV6-5 to TRBJ2-7; possibly TRBD1 or TRBD2 for D (5 bases each). The germline V gene has CDR1 MNHEY and CDR2 SVGAGI. The CDR3 sequence is 14 residues long. CDR3 sequence (DNA): TGTACCAGCAGTTACGGGGCACAGCTCTACGAGCAGTACTTC. This sequence encodes CTSSYGAQLYEQYF.

Notes on this clonotype: Little can be read into the size of this beta chain, an off-target read in a library designed for alpha chains. The genes are TRBV6-5 and TRBJ1-1; 9 nucleotides line up with TRBD1. The length of the CDR3 is 13 residues. V shed 8 bases, J shed 5 bases, and the junction held 6 bases outside the gene matches. The germline V gene has CDR1 MNHEY and CDR2 SVGAGI. CDR3 in DNA: TGTGCCAGCGTCAAACAGGGGGCTACTGAAGCTTTCTTT. The encoded protein is CASVKQGATEAFF.

Regarding this clonotype: A library made for alpha chains picked up this beta chain off target, so its size means little. The V gene is TRBV6-5, the J gene TRBJ2-7, with a weak D call TRBD2 (7 bases). CDR1 is MNHEY, CDR2 SVGAGI, per germline. The CDR3 runs to 14 residues. V was trimmed by 9 bases and J by 0 bases, leaving 15 bases between them. CDR3 loop: CASSAGAFSYEQYF. The DNA of the CDR3 is TGTGCCAGTTCCGCGGGGGCCTTCTCCTACGAGCAGTACTTC.

Points on this clonotype: This beta chain was picked up by a library intended for alpha chains and is off target, so its count carries little meaning. CDR3 region: CASSLGDRVSRSPLHF. For the CDR3, the DNA is TGTGCCAGCAGCTTAGGTGATCGGGTTTCTCGGTCACCCCTCCACTTT. This chain joins TRBV7-3 and TRBJ1-6; D gene ambiguous. Germline V gene data show CDR1 as SGHTA and CDR2 as FQGTGA. The CDR3 has 16 amino acids. Trimming removed 2 bases at V and 10 bases at J, with 18 bases between.